Listed below are T cell receptor beta chains from one sample, sequenced in a study of vaccination and CD4 T cells after COVID-19. TCRdb fed the PCR reads into MiXCR, producing one record per CDR3 protein. The sample yields around 26,000 distinct CDR3 sequences, under 70% seen once. These receptors' antigens are unknown. Sequencing was performed on CD4+ T cells from blood, cultured in vitro, taken after SARS-CoV-2 vaccination. These receptors all stem from a human donor who received a COVID-19 vaccine. Each CDR3 is given with its conserved first and last residue. The D gene is left open where the match is weak. A row's size may be missing; if present it is once, few, many or a size class.

>-|TRBV12-3/TRBV12-4|TRBJ2-3|-
CASSPGGPLGTQYF
TGTGCCAGCAGCCCCGGGGGGCCGTTGGGTACGCAGTATTTT
>TRBD1|TRBV5-1|TRBJ2-7|once
CASSLRSGTETVYEQYF
TGCGCCAGCAGCTTACGCTCTGGGACAGAAACGGTCTACGAGCAGTACTTC
>-|TRBV5-8|TRBJ1-5|-
CASSLVRQPQHF
TGTGCCAGCAGCTTGGTTAGACAGCCCCAGCATTTT
>-|TRBV24-1|TRBJ1-4|-
CASLALPRGNEKLFF
TGTGCCTCATTGGCGTTACCTCGGGGGAATGAAAAACTGTTTTTT
>-|TRBV5-4|TRBJ1-2|-
CASRKRGANYGYTF
TGTGCCAGCAGGAAGAGGGGCGCTAACTATGGCTACACCTTC
>-|TRBV24-1|TRBJ2-4|few
CATSEAGAKNIQYF
TGTGCCACCAGTGAAGCAGGAGCCAAAAACATTCAGTACTTC
>-|TRBV25-1|TRBJ2-1|-
CASSKGTYNEQFF
TGTGCCAGCAGTAAGGGGACCTACAATGAGCAGTTCTTC
>-|TRBV20-1|TRBJ2-3|few
CSARTGRFTDTQYF
TGCAGTGCTAGAACGGGACGGTTCACAGATACGCAGTATTTT
>-|TRBV6-1|TRBJ1-1|-
CASSEKPRDINTEAFF
TGTGCCAGCAGTGAGAAGCCCCGGGACATTAACACTGAAGCTTTCTTT
>TRBD1|TRBV19|TRBJ1-3|-
CASSRISQPPGQGEAGNTIYF
TGTGCCAGTAGCAGAATCAGTCAACCTCCGGGACAGGGAGAGGCGGGAAACACCATATATTTT
>TRBD2|TRBV6-2/TRBV6-3|TRBJ2-3|-
CASSEGLAVNTQYF
TGTGCCAGCAGTGAGGGACTAGCAGTCAATACGCAGTATTTT
>-|TRBV20-1|TRBJ1-1|few
CSARDVGMNTEAFF
TGCAGTGCTAGAGATGTGGGCATGAACACTGAAGCTTTCTTT
>-|TRBV11-3|TRBJ1-2|-
CASSLGNYGYTF
TGTGCCAGCAGCTTAGGGAACTATGGCTACACCTTC
>-|TRBV6-1|TRBJ1-3|-
CASSHEGGSGNTIYF
TGTGCCAGCAGTCACGAGGGAGGGTCCGGAAACACCATATATTTT
>TRBD1|TRBV18|TRBJ1-1|-
CASSPPIDGTGEAFF
TGTGCCAGCTCACCACCTATAGACGGGACAGGTGAAGCTTTCTTT
>TRBD2|TRBV24-1|TRBJ2-3|few
CATSVASGASTDTQYF
TGTGCCACCAGTGTGGCTAGCGGGGCTAGCACAGATACGCAGTATTTT
>TRBD2|TRBV28|TRBJ2-3|-
CASSFLAGGTDTQYF
TGTGCCAGCAGTTTCCTAGCGGGAGGCACAGATACGCAGTATTTT
>TRBD1|TRBV6-1|TRBJ2-7|-
CASSPNRGPLYEQYF
TGTGCCAGCAGTCCAAACAGGGGCCCCCTTTACGAGCAGTACTTC
>-|TRBV24-1|TRBJ2-5|-
CATSDPRRGYQETQYF
TGTGCCACCAGTGATCCTCGAAGGGGGTACCAAGAGACCCAGTACTTC
>-|TRBV6-1|TRBJ1-2|few
CASSDSSGGTYGYTF
TGTGCCAGCAGTGACTCTTCTGGGGGCACCTATGGCTACACCTTC
>-|TRBV2|TRBJ1-5|-
CASSQGGNNQPQHF
TGTGCCAGCAGTCAAGGAGGAAACAATCAGCCCCAGCATTTT
>TRBD1|TRBV27|TRBJ1-5|few
CASSPRQGRLGQPQHF
TGTGCCAGCAGTCCGCGACAGGGGAGGTTGGGTCAGCCCCAGCATTTT
>TRBD1|TRBV10-1|TRBJ2-5|-
CASTPGQVVGQETQYF
TGCGCCAGTACCCCCGGACAGGTAGTGGGCCAAGAGACCCAGTACTTC
>TRBD1|TRBV5-4|TRBJ2-5|-
CASSLEGASQETQYF
TGTGCCAGCAGCTTGGAGGGGGCCTCACAAGAGACCCAGTACTTC
>-|TRBV6-5|TRBJ1-6|few
CASSYSYEGDSPLHF
TGTGCCAGCAGCTACTCTTACGAGGGAGACTCACCCCTCCACTTT